The 30 T cell receptor beta chains presented below share a single source sample, sequenced in a study of cytotoxic CD8 clonotypes in ibrutinib-treated CLL. TCRdb keeps only in-frame clones here, not all; method: immunoSEQ multiplex PCR. The table records about 200,000 clones, 65% to 80% of them present only once. The sequenced sample was PBMCs, obtained after 12 months of ibrutinib treatment. These receptors all come from a human donor with chronic lymphocytic leukemia.

The chain uses TRBV6-5 and TRBJ1-1; no definite D call. Per the germline V gene, CDR1 is MNHEY and CDR2 is SVGAGI. V gave up 0 bases and J gave up 1 base, with 3 bases separating them. This CDR3 region has 13 residues. The CDR3 loop is CASSYSWNTEAFF. CDR3 nucleotide sequence: TGTGCCAGCAGTTACTCGTGGAACACTGAAGCTTTCTTT.

CDR3 DNA: TGTGCCAGCAAGAACGGACAGGGGTTCTACGAGCAGTACTTC. Amino acids: CASKNGQGFYEQYF. The J gene is TRBJ2-7, the V gene TRBV27; 9 nucleotides align to TRBD1. In germline, CDR1 is MNHEY, CDR2 SMNVEV (reference sequence). Unmatched junction bases numbered 7, after V lost 7 bases and J lost 3 bases. The CDR3 length is 14 residues.

The CDR3 DNA reads TGTGCCAGCAGCGTGGCCGGACAGGGCACCGGGGAGCTGTTTTTT. This gives the protein CASSVAGQGTGELFF. The chain is built from TRBV9 and TRBJ2-2, with 8 positions matching TRBD1. The J segment lost 4 bases and the V segment lost 2 bases, leaving 4 bases of the junction unmatched. CDR1 and CDR2 from the germline V gene are SGDLS and YYNGEE. There are 15 residues in the CDR3.

V usage is TRBV5-4 and J usage is TRBJ1-1; 7 bases map to TRBD1. The CDR3 runs to 15 residues. With V trimmed by 4 bases and J by 1 base, 7 bases remained unmatched. The V gene's germline CDR1 is SGHNT and CDR2 YYREEE (reference sequence). This chain's CDR3 is CASSPRTGGNTEAFF. CDR3 in DNA: TGTGCCAGCAGCCCAAGGACAGGTGGGAACACTGAAGCTTTCTTT.

This clone was found a few times. The chain combines TRBV9 with TRBJ1-6; the match to TRBD1 covers 8 bases. Germline values: CDR1 SGDLS, CDR2 YYNGEE. This CDR3 spans 14 amino acids. Trimming removed 3 bases from V and 10 bases from J; junction bases left unmatched: 6. The CDR3 coding sequence is TGTGCCAGCAGCGCCCGACAGGGGTGGTCACCCCTCCACTTT. Protein sequence: CASSARQGWSPLHF.

This sequence joins TRBV4-2 and TRBJ1-3; D may be TRBD1 (5 bases). The CDR3 loop spans 14 amino acids. CDR1 LGHNA and CDR2 YNFKEQ come from the germline V gene. V was trimmed by 5 bases and J by 3 bases, leaving 11 bases between them. Here the CDR3 DNA reads TGTGCCAGCAGCGAGGACAAATATGGAAACACCATATATTTT. Protein sequence: CASSEDKYGNTIYF.

This chain uses TRBV27 with TRBJ1-4, with no clear D. V was cut by 3 bases and J by 7 bases, with 15 bases left in between. Germline assignment: CDR1 MNHEY and CDR2 SMNVEV (reference sequence). This CDR3 is 15 amino acids long. The CDR3 DNA sequence: TGTGCCAGCAGTTTGCTTCCGGATTTTGCTGAAAAACTGTTTTTT. It translates to CASSLLPDFAEKLFF.

CDR3 sequence (DNA): TGCGCCAGCAGCGCATGGACAGGGGAGAGTCAGCCCCAGCATTTT. This gives the protein CASSAWTGESQPQHF. V is TRBV5-1 and J is TRBJ1-5; 9 bases fit TRBD1. The ends lost 4 bases at V and 6 bases at J; junction bases unmatched: 8. Looked up from germline, CDR1 is SGHRS and CDR2 is YFSETQ. The CDR3 is 15 residues long.

This chain uses TRBV6-5 with TRBJ1-2; D might be TRBD1 (6 bases). The germline V and J ends were trimmed by 2 bases and 5 bases, with 18 bases remaining between them. The germline V gene encodes CDR1 MNHEY and CDR2 SVGAGI. The CDR3 length is 16 residues. The CDR3 DNA follows: TGTGCCAGCAGTTACCGGGGACAAGGTACTGGTTATGGCTACACCTTC. It yields the protein CASSYRGQGTGYGYTF.

On this clone: Other DNA sequences in this sample translate to the same CDR3. J is TRBJ1-2 and V is TRBV30; D possibly corresponds to TRBD1 (5 bases). Trimming removed 0 bases from V and 2 bases from J, with 10 bases in between. The length of the CDR3 is 14 residues. Germline CDR1 reads GTSNPN; CDR2 reads SVGIG (reference sequence). Here the CDR3 DNA reads TGTGCCTGGAGTGTACAGGCAGCAAACTATGGCTACACCTTC. It codes for CAWSVQAANYGYTF.

This clone appeared a single time. This rearrangement joins TRBV14 to TRBJ1-4; no clear D. Trimming pared 3 bases from V and 4 bases from J, leaving 21 bases between. CDR1 SGHDN and CDR2 FVKESK come from the germline V gene. The CDR3 length is 18 residues. CDR3 amino acids: CASSHTSERRHRNEKLFF. Written as DNA, the CDR3 is TGTGCCAGCAGCCATACTTCCGAGAGAAGGCACCGTAATGAAAAACTGTTTTTT.

The chain links TRBV9 to TRBJ1-6; 8 bases are a match to TRBD1. CDR1 SGDLS and CDR2 YYNGEE come from the germline V gene. The CDR3 runs 14 residues. With V trimmed by 6 bases and J by 7 bases, 6 bases remained unmatched. The CDR3, as DNA: TGTGCCAGCAATCCGGCAGGGGGCAATTCACCCCTCCACTTT. It yields the protein CASNPAGGNSPLHF. Variable domain in full (rest from reference TRBV9 and TRBJ1-6): DSGVTQTPKHLITATGQRVTLRCSPRSGDLSVYWYQQSLDQGLQFLIQYYNGEERAKGNILERFSAQQFPDLHSELNLSSLELGDSALYFCASNPAGGNSPLHFGNGTRLTVT.

There are a few counts of this clone. The chain recombines TRBV6-5 with TRBJ1-5; D remains ambiguous. The CDR3 has 13 amino acids. In germline, CDR1 is MNHEY, CDR2 SVGAGI. Trimming stripped 6 bases from V and 10 bases from J, with 16 bases between. CDR3 region: CASSPFAQSPQHF. The CDR3 DNA follows: TGTGCCAGCAGCCCCTTCGCCCAATCCCCCCAGCATTTT.

The rearrangement joins TRBV5-4 to TRBJ1-2, with D possibly TRBD1 on 5 matching bases. This CDR3 region has 16 residues. Germline CDR1 is SGHNT and CDR2 is YYREEE (reference sequence). Deletions cut 3 bases from V and 7 bases from J, with 22 bases between. CDR3 region: CASSSPWRGASGGYTF. The CDR3 DNA is TGTGCCAGCAGCTCCCCGTGGAGGGGAGCGAGCGGTGGCTACACCTTC.

The chain couples TRBV5-1 to TRBJ1-1; weak D call: TRBD1 (6 bases). The CDR3 covers 14 residues. The V gene's germline CDR1 is SGHRS and CDR2 YFSETQ. Trimming left V 4 bases short and J 0 bases short, with 10 bases between. The CDR3: CASSQGGMNTEAFF. As DNA, the CDR3 is TGCGCCAGCAGCCAAGGGGGGATGAACACTGAAGCTTTCTTT. Combining the CDR3 with reference TRBV5-1 and TRBJ1-1 gives the whole variable domain KAGVTQTPRYLIKTRGQQVTLSCSPISGHRSVSWYQQTPGQGLQFLFEYFSETQRNKGNFPGRFSGRQFSNSRSEMNVSTLELGDSALYLCASSQGGMNTEAFFGQGTRLTVV.

The gene calls are TRBV28 and TRBJ1-5, with TRBD1 identical over 8 bases. Germline CDR1 and CDR2: MDHEN and SYDVKM. Trimming at V came to 8 bases and at J to 5 bases, leaving 5 bases not matched to a gene. The CDR3 length is 13 residues. The CDR3 region has the DNA TGTGCCAGCGGACAGGGAGCGTATCAGCCCCAGCATTTT. Protein product: CASGQGAYQPQHF.

V is TRBV7-2 and J is TRBJ2-1; 12 nucleotides agree with TRBD2. Germline V lookup: CDR1 SGHTA, CDR2 FQGNSA. The V and J ends lost 4 bases and 7 bases, in that order; junction bases with no gene match: 8. The CDR3 runs to 16 residues. The CDR3 spells CASSSTPSGGGNEQFF. DNA for the CDR3: TGTGCCAGCAGCTCGACCCCTAGCGGGGGGGGGAATGAGCAGTTCTTC.

As regards this clone: The same CDR3 can be traced to other DNA sequences in this sample. The rearrangement uses TRBV7-2 and TRBJ2-7; D is ambiguous. V was pared by 1 base and J by 3 bases, with 10 bases between. This CDR3 contains 14 residues. Germline loops: CDR1 SGHTA, CDR2 FQGNSA. The CDR3: CASSLGPYSYEQYF. In nucleotides, the CDR3 is TGTGCCAGCAGCTTAGGCCCTTACAGCTACGAGCAGTACTTC.

This chain uses TRBV5-1 with TRBJ2-7; TRBD2 aligns across 10 bases. Germline V gives CDR1 SGHRS, CDR2 YFSETQ. This CDR3 contains 15 residues. V was pared by 4 bases and J by 2 bases, with 6 bases of the junction left unmatched. The CDR3 DNA follows: TGCGCCAGCAGCACCGGGACTAGCGTTACCTACGAGCAGTACTTC. Translation gives CASSTGTSVTYEQYF.

The V call is TRBV29-1, the J call TRBJ1-5; 7 nucleotides agree with TRBD1. The CDR3 has 12 amino acids. Germline V gene lookup returns CDR1 SQVTM and CDR2 ANQGSEA. J gave up 11 bases and V 4 bases, and 8 bases lay outside the gene matches. CDR3 protein: CSVVEQGQAQHF. In DNA form, the CDR3 reads TGCAGCGTTGTAGAACAGGGGCAAGCCCAGCATTTT.

This clone was detected only a few times. The chain has TRBV5-1 and TRBJ2-6; D possibly corresponds to TRBD2 (6 bases). Between the trimmed V and J ends, which lost 3 bases and 2 bases, there was a span of 9 bases. Germline V gene lookup returns CDR1 SGHRS and CDR2 YFSETQ. The CDR3 consists of 15 residues. The CDR3 is CASSSREAGANVLTF. The CDR3 DNA follows: TGCGCCAGCAGCTCCAGGGAGGCTGGGGCCAACGTCCTGACTTTC.

The chain recombines TRBV5-5 with TRBJ2-7; no firm D call. Trimming removed 5 bases from V and 7 bases from J, with 13 bases in between. The germline V gene has CDR1 SGHKS and CDR2 YYEKEE (reference sequence). This CDR3 region has 12 residues. The CDR3 here is CASSSHLGEQYF. The CDR3 DNA reads TGTGCCAGCAGTTCCCACCTGGGGGAGCAGTACTTC. Drawing the rest from reference TRBV5-5 and TRBJ2-7, the complete variable domain is DAGVTQSPTHLIKTRGQQVTLRCSPISGHKSVSWYQQVLGQGPQFIFQYYEKEERGRGNFPDRFSARQFPNYSSELNVNALLLGDSALYLCASSSHLGEQYFGPGTRLTVT.

The CDR3 nucleotides are TGTGCCAGCAGTCTCGGACAGGGCAATCAGCCCCAGCATTTT. This codes for CASSLGQGNQPQHF. The J gene is TRBJ1-5, the V gene TRBV27; 7 bases align to TRBD1. The V and J ends lost 5 bases and 2 bases, in that order; junction bases with no gene match: 3. There are 14 residues in the CDR3. Germline CDR1 reads MNHEY; CDR2 reads SMNVEV (reference sequence).

J is TRBJ2-7 and V is TRBV28; TRBD2 might be the D (6 bases). The CDR3 loop spans 15 amino acids. V was pared by 5 bases and J by 4 bases, with 18 bases between. Germline CDR1 reads MDHEN; CDR2 reads SYDVKM. CDR3 sequence reads: CASSPAEGRRYEQYF. CDR3 sequence (DNA): TGTGCCAGCAGTCCAGCGGAGGGCCGAAGGTACGAGCAGTACTTC.

This clone was observed a handful of times. The chain carries TRBV6-5 and TRBJ1-1; D uncertain. Per the germline V gene, CDR1 is MNHEY and CDR2 is SVGAGI. This CDR3 spans 13 amino acids. Trimming cost V 6 bases and J 4 bases, with 12 bases left between them. The CDR3 here is CASRPGRSTEAFF. The CDR3 DNA reads TGTGCCAGCAGGCCCGGCAGGTCCACTGAAGCTTTCTTT.

The genes are TRBV25-1 and TRBJ2-2; D is uncertain. The germline V and J ends were trimmed by 0 bases and 4 bases, with 12 bases remaining between them. CDR1 is MGHDK, CDR2 SYGVNS, per germline. This CDR3 has 16 amino acids. CDR3 region: CASSEYERGPTGELFF. Written as DNA, the CDR3 is TGTGCCAGCAGTGAATATGAACGCGGACCCACCGGGGAGCTGTTTTTT. The variable domain in full, with the rest retrieved from reference TRBV25-1 and TRBJ2-2, is EADIYQTPRYLVIGTGKKITLECSQTMGHDKMYWYQQDPGMELHLIHYSYGVNSTEKGDLSSESTVSRIRTEHFPLTLESARPSHTSQYLCASSEYERGPTGELFFGEGSRLTVL.

The V gene is TRBV7-2, the J gene TRBJ2-6, with no clear D. Trimming stripped 7 bases from V and 0 bases from J, with 4 bases between. CDR3 length: 13 amino acids. The germline V gene encodes CDR1 SGHTA and CDR2 FQGNSA. The CDR3 spells CASKFSGANVLTF. DNA for the CDR3: TGTGCCAGCAAATTCTCTGGGGCCAACGTCCTGACTTTC.

This clone was seen just once. The V call is TRBV5-1, the J call TRBJ1-1; maybe TRBD1 (5 bases). The CDR3 loop spans 15 amino acids. Germline V gives CDR1 SGHRS, CDR2 YFSETQ. Trimming took off 7 bases at V and 1 base at J, with 17 bases between the two ends. For the CDR3, the DNA is TGCGCCAGCGGACATGGGGGAGTAGGGAACACTGAAGCTTTCTTT. Protein: CASGHGGVGNTEAFF.

The CDR3 region is CASSTSGGAGANVLTF. DNA for the CDR3: TGTGCCAGCAGTACCTCTGGGGGGGCAGGGGCCAACGTCCTGACTTTC. The V gene is TRBV28, the J gene TRBJ2-6; a weak D match, TRBD2 (7 bases). The V end lost 5 bases, the J end lost 4 bases, and 15 bases lay between the germline ends. Per germline, CDR1 MDHEN and CDR2 SYDVKM. The CDR3 runs 16 residues.

V gene TRBV29-1 combines with J gene TRBJ1-5, with D possibly TRBD1 on 5 matching bases. Germline V gene sequence: CDR1 SQVTM, CDR2 ANQGSEA. Trimming took off 4 bases at V and 0 bases at J, with 13 bases between the two ends. The CDR3 totals 15 residues. The CDR3 region is CSVGFGGDSNQPQHF. DNA of the CDR3: TGCAGCGTTGGATTTGGAGGGGATAGCAATCAGCCCCAGCATTTT.